This note documents a single T cell receptor beta chain sequence. This entry belongs to a study of blood T cell repertoires in COVID-19. Overall study context: Sources were T cells, B-cell-depleted T cells, or PBMCs; the material itself was cDNA or gDNA.

Per the original methods: Nucleated cell number was recorded as an estimate derived from reference gene primer amplification. Sequencing was performed with immunoSEQ multiplex PCR; in TCRdb, only in-frame clones are kept and a portion is missing. V and J calls plus clone size are reproduced from that table; the DNA served to infer D and trimming. There are over 45,000 clones in the sample; around 86% occur only once, and over 5% lies in the top ten. The ends were cut back, 6 bases at V and 1 base at J, with 6 bases in the middle. Germline lookup yields CDR1 MNHEY and CDR2 SVGEGT. This CDR3 spans 12 amino acids.

The sequenced sample consisted of peripheral blood. This sequence was found in a man aged 50 or older with active COVID-19. V gene TRBV6-2 or TRBV6-3 combines with J gene TRBJ1-1; D is unclear. The CDR3 loop is CASSTANTEAFF. In DNA, the CDR3 is TGTGCCAGCAGCACAGCGAACACTGAAGCTTTCTTT.